Listed here are 17 T cell receptor beta chains from one sample, sequenced in a study of cytomegalovirus exposure and HLA in healthy donors. 60 Vbeta and 13 Jbeta primers were used in PCR. The repertoire was sequenced with immunoSEQ multiplex PCR; TCRdb's copy has only in-frame clones and lacks some. The sample lists 100,000 to 150,000 clones, around three quarters occurring once. The specimen sequenced was PBMCs. The receptors shown here come from a female donor in good health and CMV-seronegative.

This clone was seen many times. The J gene is TRBJ1-6, the V gene TRBV10-1, with 7 bases fitting TRBD1. This CDR3 has 17 residues. The ends lost 4 bases at V and 7 bases at J; junction bases unmatched: 13. Germline V gene lookup returns CDR1 WNHNN and CDR2 SYGVQD (reference sequence). The CDR3 nucleotides read TGCGCCAGCAGTGGGACCCTCGACAGGGAAGTGAATTCACCCCTCCACTTT. As protein: CASSGTLDREVNSPLHF.

This rearrangement joins TRBV5-4 to TRBJ2-3, with 10 bases fitting TRBD2. With 5 bases clipped from V and 5 bases from J, the junction kept 5 bases outside the gene matches. Germline CDR1 is SGHNT and CDR2 is YYREEE (reference sequence). This CDR3 has 14 amino acids. DNA of the CDR3: TGTGCCAGCAGACCCACTAGCGGGAAAGATACGCAGTATTTT. This encodes CASRPTSGKDTQYF.

This chain uses TRBV6-1 with TRBJ2-7; TRBD1 matches at 10 bases. The CDR3 runs 15 residues. Germline CDR1 and CDR2: MNHNS and SASEGT. V was clipped by 8 bases and J by 0 bases; unmatched bases: 7. Written as DNA, the CDR3 is TGTGCCAGCGTAAGGGGACAGGGGATCTCCTACGAGCAGTACTTC. Its protein product is CASVRGQGISYEQYF.

The chain is built from TRBV6-5 and TRBJ1-1; TRBD1 is a possible D gene (5 bases). Deletions cut 4 bases from V and 2 bases from J, with 11 bases between. Germline V lookup: CDR1 MNHEY, CDR2 SVGAGI. This CDR3 contains 14 residues. For the CDR3, the DNA is TGTGCCAGCAGTTTTAGACAGACTAACACTGAAGCTTTCTTT. It is translated as CASSFRQTNTEAFF.

This chain connects TRBV7-9 to TRBJ1-1, with a possible D match to TRBD1 (5 bases). CDR3 length: 14 amino acids. The ends were cut back, 3 bases at V and 1 base at J, with 9 bases in the middle. The germline gives CDR1 SEHNR, CDR2 FQNEAQ (reference sequence). The CDR3 nucleotides read TGTGCCAGCAGCTTCGGGCAGGGGAACACTGAAGCTTTCTTT. Translating gives CASSFGQGNTEAFF.

Regarding this clone: One junction end does not reproduce the germline sequence, and a read error may be involved. V and J are TRBV5-1 and TRBJ2-3, with TRBD2 identical over 10 bases. This CDR3 has 15 residues. Germline V gene lookup returns CDR1 SGHRS and CDR2 YFSETQ. The DNA of the CDR3 is TGCGTCAGCAGGTCTAGCGGGGGCCCAACAGATACGCAGTATTTT. The encoded protein is CVSRSSGGPTDTQYF.

The V and J genes are TRBV21-1 and TRBJ1-6; the table's D call, TRBD1, was not checked against the DNA. TRBV21-1 is a pseudogene segment. This CDR3 spans 17 amino acids. CDR3 sequence: CASSKRRQDKNNSPLHF. The CDR3 DNA is TGTGCCAGCAGCAAAAGAAGACAGGATAAAAATAATTCACCCCTCCACTTT.

The chain is built from TRBV19 and TRBJ1-4; weak D call: TRBD1 (5 bases). The CDR3 length is 15 residues. The germline V gene encodes CDR1 LNHDA and CDR2 SQIVND (reference sequence). V was clipped by 6 bases and J by 7 bases, with 18 bases between them. The CDR3 nucleotides are TGTGCCAGTAGCCCCAGCTCAGGGTGGGGTGAAAAACTGTTTTTT. Translating gives CASSPSSGWGEKLFF.

The chain carries TRBV6-1 and TRBJ2-7; maybe TRBD1 (6 bases). CDR1 MNHNS and CDR2 SASEGT come from the germline V gene. V was pared by 7 bases and J by 6 bases, with 19 bases between. The CDR3 loop spans 14 amino acids. The CDR3 DNA is TGTGCCAGCATGTCGGGACACCCTTCGAGCGAGCAGTACTTC. Residues: CASMSGHPSSEQYF.

This clone has just one count. The junction and the germline gene differ at one end; a read error may be behind it. The J gene is TRBJ2-6, the V gene TRBV9, with D possibly matching TRBD1 (5 bases). Germline V lookup: CDR1 SGDLS, CDR2 YYNGEE. This CDR3 has 16 residues. CDR3: CASSVGKRSGANGLTF. The CDR3 DNA sequence: TGTGCCAGCAGCGTAGGCAAGCGCTCTGGGGCCAACGGCCTGACTTTC.

This clone showed up just once. The CDR3 region is CASSYSPAGAGELFF. CDR3 DNA sequence: TGTGCCAGCAGTTACTCGCCGGCAGGCGCTGGGGAGCTGTTTTTT. The gene calls are TRBV6-5 and TRBJ2-2; D gene uncertain. Deletions cut 0 bases from V and 8 bases from J, with 13 bases between. The germline V gene encodes CDR1 MNHEY and CDR2 SVGAGI. The CDR3 spans 15 residues.

The CDR3 loop is CASRPTVAGGGQYF. DNA for the CDR3: TGTGCCAGCAGACCCACGGTAGCGGGAGGGGGACAGTACTTC. The V gene is TRBV7-6, the J gene TRBJ2-5; 11 nucleotides agree with TRBD2. Germline CDR1 SGHVS, CDR2 FNYEAQ. This CDR3 spans 14 amino acids. V was clipped by 6 bases and J by 11 bases; unmatched bases: 11. Full variable domain (outside the CDR3, taken from reference TRBV7-6 and TRBJ2-5): GAGVSQSPRYKVTKRGQDVALRCDPISGHVSLYWYRQALGQGPEFLTYFNYEAQQDKSGLPNDRFSAERPEGSISTLTIQRTEQRDSAMYRCASRPTVAGGGQYFGPGTRLLVL.

The V and J genes are TRBV5-1 and TRBJ1-4; 9 positions agree with TRBD1. The CDR3 is 17 residues long. Per germline, CDR1 SGHRS and CDR2 YFSETQ. J was trimmed by 8 bases and V by 5 bases; bases with no gene match: 16. The CDR3, as DNA: TGCGCCAGCAGGGCAACACTAATCGGGACAGGGTCAGAAAAACTGTTTTTT. Translating it yields CASRATLIGTGSEKLFF.

V and J are TRBV6-1 and TRBJ1-5; a weak D match, TRBD1 (6 bases). The CDR3 totals 14 residues. With 5 bases removed from V and 1 base from J, the gap between germline ends came to 9 bases. The germline CDR1 and CDR2 sequences are MNHNS and SASEGT. The CDR3 is CASSFTGSNQPQHF. The CDR3 DNA is TGTGCCAGCAGTTTTACAGGGAGCAATCAGCCCCAGCATTTT.

The chain has TRBV6-5 and TRBJ2-1; TRBD2 is a possible D gene (6 bases). This CDR3 is built from 11 residues. Germline-derived CDR1 and CDR2 are MNHEY and SVGAGI. The germline V and J ends were trimmed by 10 bases and 9 bases, with 13 bases remaining between them. The CDR3 is CATHRDSEQFF. The CDR3 coding sequence is TGTGCCACCCATCGGGACTCTGAGCAGTTCTTC.

The chain carries TRBV7-3 and TRBJ2-1; 9 bases agree with TRBD2. The CDR3 has 14 amino acids. The ends lost 3 bases at V and 6 bases at J; junction bases unmatched: 3. The V gene's germline CDR1 is SGHTA and CDR2 FQGTGA. The CDR3 region has the DNA TGTGCCAGCAGCTTCAATAGCGGGAGCAATGAGCAGTTCTTC. It specifies CASSFNSGSNEQFF.

The chain couples TRBV15 to TRBJ2-7, with TRBD1 identical over 10 bases. The CDR3 covers 14 residues. The ends lost 3 bases at V and 4 bases at J; junction bases unmatched: 3. The germline V gene has CDR1 LNHNV and CDR2 YYDKDF (reference sequence). The CDR3 DNA follows: TGTGCCACCAGCAGGGGGGACAGGGGATACGAGCAGTACTTC. This codes for CATSRGDRGYEQYF.